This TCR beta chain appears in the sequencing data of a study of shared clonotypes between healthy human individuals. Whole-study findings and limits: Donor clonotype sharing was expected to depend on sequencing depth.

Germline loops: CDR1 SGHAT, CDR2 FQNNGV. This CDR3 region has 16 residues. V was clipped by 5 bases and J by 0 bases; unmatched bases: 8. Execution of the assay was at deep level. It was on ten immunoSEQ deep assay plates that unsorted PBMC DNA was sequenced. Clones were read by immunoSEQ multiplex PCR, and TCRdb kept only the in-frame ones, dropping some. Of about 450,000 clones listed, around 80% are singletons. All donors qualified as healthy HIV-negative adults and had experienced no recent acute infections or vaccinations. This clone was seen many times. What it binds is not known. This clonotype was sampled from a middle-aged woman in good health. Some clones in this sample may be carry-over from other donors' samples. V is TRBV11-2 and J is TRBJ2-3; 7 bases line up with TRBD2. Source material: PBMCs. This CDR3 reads CASSLLRDYSTDTQYF. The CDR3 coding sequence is TGTGCCAGCAGCCTACTCCGGGACTACAGCACAGATACGCAGTATTTT.